This T cell receptor beta chain was found in a study of blood T cell repertoires in COVID-19. Original processing notes: Estimates of nucleated cell counts were drawn from the amplification of reference gene primers. TCRdb keeps only in-frame clones here, not all; method: immunoSEQ multiplex PCR. V and J calls and clone size are given by that table; D and trimming were obtained from the DNA. The data hold about 34,000 clones, with about 90% observed a single time. The germline V gene has CDR1 SGHTA and CDR2 FQGTGA. V lost 5 bases and J lost 2; bases outside the gene matches: 7. The CDR3 covers 15 residues.

This TCR was sampled from a man older than 75 with acute or convalescent COVID-19. The chain couples TRBV7-3 to TRBJ1-2; 8 nucleotides match TRBD1. The sample was peripheral blood. This CDR3 is CASSPGGGGNYGYTF. Here the CDR3 DNA reads TGTGCCAGCAGCCCAGGGGGCGGCGGAAACTATGGCTACACCTTC.